This TCR beta chain came from a study of tissue T cells after allogeneic stem cell transplantation. General study points: Blood and spleen captured only part of the tissue TCR repertoire. The patient cohort was small and clinically heterogeneous, with limited sampling depth. Motif-based clustering found tissue-specific repertoire signatures shared across patients, though few clones were shared.

The time point: mouse harvest day 14 after allogeneic transplant. Each mouse received 10^7 T-cell-depleted marrow cells plus 10^6 splenic CD5+ T cells by tail vein. Sequencing of TCRbeta CDR3 at survey depth gave sequences and template counts. The table came from immunoSEQ multiplex PCR; TCRdb's copy has only in-frame clones and leaves some out. The table lists a few thousand clones, approximately 30% of them singletons. Points on this clone: The antigen is unknown. These gene names are mouse names. The CDR3 end falls 1 residue outside the read, so it is completed with the germline J gene.

The ends lost 4 bases at V and 10 bases at J; junction bases unmatched: 8. CDR3 size: 13 residues. The V gene's germline CDR1 is SGHDT and CDR2 FRDEAV. This clonotype was sampled from a female BALB/c mouse given C57BL/6 T cells with graft-versus-host disease after an allogeneic hematopoietic cell transplant. The sequencing sample was made of skin. The rearrangement joins TRBV14 to TRBJ1-2, with TRBD1 matching over 9 bases. CDR3 DNA (partial): TGTGCCAGCAGTGTCGGGACAGGGCAGCGCTACACC. Translating it yields CASSVGTGQRYT. The entire CDR3 is CASSVGTGQRYTF.